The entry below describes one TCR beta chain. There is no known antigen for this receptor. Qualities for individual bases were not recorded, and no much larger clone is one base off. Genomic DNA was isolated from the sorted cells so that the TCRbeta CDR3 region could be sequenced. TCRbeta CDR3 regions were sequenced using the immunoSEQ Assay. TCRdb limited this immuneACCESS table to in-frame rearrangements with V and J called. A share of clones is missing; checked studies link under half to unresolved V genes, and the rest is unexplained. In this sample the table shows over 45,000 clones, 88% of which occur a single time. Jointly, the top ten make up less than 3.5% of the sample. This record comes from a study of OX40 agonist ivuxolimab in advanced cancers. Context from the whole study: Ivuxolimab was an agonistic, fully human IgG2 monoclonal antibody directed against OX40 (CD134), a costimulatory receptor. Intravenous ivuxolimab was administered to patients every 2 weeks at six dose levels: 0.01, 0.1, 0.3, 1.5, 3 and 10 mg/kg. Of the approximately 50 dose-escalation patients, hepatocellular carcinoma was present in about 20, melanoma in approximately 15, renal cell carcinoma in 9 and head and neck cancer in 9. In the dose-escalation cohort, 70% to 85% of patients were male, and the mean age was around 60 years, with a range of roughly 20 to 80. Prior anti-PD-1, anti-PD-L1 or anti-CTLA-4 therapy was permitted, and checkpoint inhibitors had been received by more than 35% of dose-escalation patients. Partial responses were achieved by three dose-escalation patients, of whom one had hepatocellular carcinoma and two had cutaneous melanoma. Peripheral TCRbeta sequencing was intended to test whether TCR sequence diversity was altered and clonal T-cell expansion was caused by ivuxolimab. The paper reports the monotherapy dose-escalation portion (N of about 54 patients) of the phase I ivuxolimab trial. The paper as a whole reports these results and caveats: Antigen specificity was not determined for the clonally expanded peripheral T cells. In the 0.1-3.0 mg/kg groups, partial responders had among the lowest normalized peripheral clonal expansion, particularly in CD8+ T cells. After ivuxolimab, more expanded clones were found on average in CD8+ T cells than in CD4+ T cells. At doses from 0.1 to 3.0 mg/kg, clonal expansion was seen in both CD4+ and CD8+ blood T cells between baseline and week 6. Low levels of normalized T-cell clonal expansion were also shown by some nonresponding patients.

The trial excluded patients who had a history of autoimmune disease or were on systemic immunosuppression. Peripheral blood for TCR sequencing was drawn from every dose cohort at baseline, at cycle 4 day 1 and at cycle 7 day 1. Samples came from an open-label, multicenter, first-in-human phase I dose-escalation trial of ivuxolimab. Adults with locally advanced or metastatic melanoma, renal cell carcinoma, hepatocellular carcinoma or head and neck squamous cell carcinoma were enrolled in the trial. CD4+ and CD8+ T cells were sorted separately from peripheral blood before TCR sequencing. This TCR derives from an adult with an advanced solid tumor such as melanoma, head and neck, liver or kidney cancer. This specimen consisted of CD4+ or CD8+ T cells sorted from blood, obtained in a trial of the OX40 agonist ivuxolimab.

The sequenced DNA: TGTGCCAGCACCGGCCCGGGGCTCCGTTACGAGCAGTACTTC. Its translation reads: CASTGPGLRYEQYF. In this chain, TRBV25-1 is recombined with TRBJ2-7; the D gene is perhaps TRBD1 or TRBD2, each of them matching over 5 bases. CDR1 and CDR2 are read off the germline V gene as MGHDK and SYGVNS. At the junction V is shortened by 7 bases and J by 4 bases, with 17 bases in between. From cysteine to phenylalanine, the CDR3 is 14 amino acids long. This entry keeps only the CDR3 DNA: 42 bases, framed from base 1.